The 7 T cell receptor beta chains listed next were all sequenced from one sample in a study of cytomegalovirus exposure and HLA in healthy donors. PCR employed 60 Vbeta and 13 Jbeta primers. This table comes from immunoSEQ multiplex PCR, and its TCRdb copy is limited to in-frame clones, with some not included. The table shows 100,000 to 150,000 clones, with 60% to 80% occurring only once. Sequencing input: PBMCs. The receptors were gathered from a man aged 50-59 years in good health and CMV-seropositive.

This clone appeared a few times. The genes are TRBV10-3 and TRBJ1-1; a weak D match, TRBD1 (6 bases). The germline gives CDR1 ENHRY, CDR2 SYGVKD. V was trimmed by 4 bases and J by 0 bases, leaving 12 bases between them. CDR3 length: 15 amino acids. CDR3 region: CAISGKAGVNTEAFF. In DNA form, the CDR3 reads TGTGCCATCAGTGGTAAAGCAGGGGTGAACACTGAAGCTTTCTTT.

The chain links TRBV2 to TRBJ1-5, with 8 bases that match TRBD1. Germline V gene sequence: CDR1 SNHLY, CDR2 FYNNEI. The J segment lost 11 bases and the V segment lost 5 bases, leaving 5 bases of the junction unmatched. The length of the CDR3 is 12 residues. The CDR3 loop reads CASSRDRRSQHF. DNA for the CDR3: TGTGCCAGCAGTCGGGACAGGAGGTCCCAGCATTTT.

The chain couples TRBV25-1 to TRBJ2-7, with D possibly matching TRBD2 (6 bases). The ends were cut back, 8 bases at V and 2 bases at J, with 19 bases in the middle. The germline gives CDR1 MGHDK, CDR2 SYGVNS. The CDR3 is 15 residues long. The CDR3 sequence is CASDRGTGLTYEQYF. The CDR3 DNA follows: TGTGCCAGCGACCGGGGGACGGGGTTGACCTACGAGCAGTACTTC.

The chain joins TRBV6-5 to TRBJ1-3; D uncertain. The V end was cut by 3 bases, the J end by 4 bases, with 7 bases between. The V gene's germline CDR1 is MNHEY and CDR2 SVGAGI. The CDR3 is 13 residues long. CDR3 sequence (DNA): TGTGCCAGCAGTTATGAAGCCGGAAACACCATATATTTT. As protein: CASSYEAGNTIYF.

The rearrangement joins TRBV19 to TRBJ1-1, with D possibly TRBD1 on 6 matching bases. CDR3 length equals 13 residues. Germline CDR1 reads LNHDA; CDR2 reads SQIVND (reference sequence). The germline V and J ends were trimmed by 4 bases and 4 bases, with 10 bases remaining between them. The CDR3 DNA sequence: TGTGCCAGTAGTACCGACAGGCGCACTGAAGCTTTCTTT. Translated: CASSTDRRTEAFF. The full variable domain, its missing parts supplied by reference TRBV19 and TRBJ1-1, is DGGITQSPKYLFRKEGQNVTLSCEQNLNHDAMYWYRQDPGQGLRLIYYSQIVNDFQKGDIAEGYSVSREKKESFPLTVTSAQKNPTAFYLCASSTDRRTEAFFGQGTRLTVV.

The sample holds one count of this clone. The chain uses TRBV5-1 and TRBJ1-5, with unresolved D. CDR3 size: 14 residues. Deletions cut 1 base from V and 0 bases from J, with 5 bases between. The germline gives CDR1 SGHRS, CDR2 YFSETQ. CDR3 protein: CASSLLHSNQPQHF. For the CDR3, the DNA is TGCGCCAGCAGCTTGTTACATAGCAATCAGCCCCAGCATTTT.

The chain couples TRBV6-5 to TRBJ2-7; tentatively, D is TRBD2 (6 bases). CDR3 length: 15 amino acids. Germline lookup yields CDR1 MNHEY and CDR2 SVGAGI. V was cut by 0 bases and J by 2 bases, with 11 bases left in between. In DNA form, the CDR3 reads TGTGCCAGCAGTTACTCTCGGCGGAGGGCCTACGAGCAGTACTTC. The encoded protein is CASSYSRRRAYEQYF.